A selection of T cell receptor beta chains follows, all from one sample in a study of T cells after yellow fever vaccination. TCRdb re-called the 5' RACE reads through MiXCR, storing one row per CDR3 protein. This sample has more than 350,000 distinct CDR3 sequences, with 11% found just once. Sequenced here: PBMCs, sampled on the day of the first yellow fever vaccination. These receptors were collected from a man between 18 and 29 years old who received the YFV17D yellow fever vaccine. CDR3s include the opening cysteine and the closing phenylalanine or tryptophan. D genes are given only for firm matches. Only some rows state a clone size, as once, few, many or a class for expanded clones.

d_call j_call clone_size v_call cdr3_aa cdr3_nt
NA TRBJ2-5 few TRBV7-2 CASSSPGGRRKETQYF TGTGCCAGCAGCTCACCGGGTGGGCGGCGAAAAGAGACCCAGTACTTC
NA TRBJ1-1 NA TRBV5-1 CASSLETRRTEAFF TGCGCCAGCAGCTTGGAAACCAGACGGACTGAAGCTTTCTTT
NA TRBJ2-2 few TRBV6-1 CASSGQFSTGELFF TGTGCCAGCAGTGGACAGTTTTCCACCGGGGAGCTGTTTTTT
NA TRBJ2-2 many TRBV11-2 CASSPGVTGELFF TGTGCCAGCAGCCCAGGGGTCACCGGGGAGCTGTTTTTT
TRBD1 TRBJ1-4 NA TRBV6-1 CASRQGAREKLFF TGTGCCTCAAGACAGGGGGCGCGAGAAAAACTGTTTTTT
NA TRBJ2-1 few TRBV4-3 CASSRGLDNEQFF TGCGCCAGCAGCCGCGGTCTGGACAATGAGCAGTTCTTC
NA TRBJ1-2 NA TRBV5-1 CASSLDVSGDGYTF TGCGCCAGCAGCTTGGATGTTTCAGGGGATGGCTACACCTTC
TRBD1 TRBJ1-6 few TRBV7-2 CASSFWTGMNSPLHF TGTGCCAGCAGCTTCTGGACAGGGATGAATTCACCCCTCCACTTT
NA TRBJ2-1 few TRBV18 CASSPPGSGNEQFF TGTGCCAGCTCACCACCGGGGAGCGGAAATGAGCAGTTCTTC
TRBD2 TRBJ2-5 few TRBV5-6 CASSPQVSSGGNGQYF TGTGCCAGCAGCCCCCAGGTGTCTAGCGGGGGGAACGGCCAGTACTTC
TRBD2 TRBJ2-1 NA TRBV20-1 CSASSRGALYNEQFF TGCAGTGCTTCCTCGCGGGGGGCCTTATACAATGAGCAGTTCTTC
NA TRBJ1-2 NA TRBV20-1 CSAPAIGGYTF TGCAGTGCCCCAGCCATCGGGGGCTACACCTTC
TRBD1 TRBJ1-5 many TRBV12-3/TRBV12-4 CASRLTGVNQPQHF TGTGCCAGCAGGCTGACAGGGGTCAATCAGCCCCAGCATTTT
NA TRBJ2-1 few TRBV24-1 CATSPGPANEQFF TGTGCCACCTCCCCAGGGCCCGCCAATGAGCAGTTCTTC
TRBD1 TRBJ1-1 few TRBV11-2 CASSFNGQGWNTEAFF TGTGCCAGCAGCTTTAATGGACAGGGGTGGAACACTGAAGCTTTCTTT
TRBD1 TRBJ1-2 NA TRBV7-2 CASSSDRGRFGYTF TGTGCCAGCAGCTCTGACAGGGGGAGGTTTGGCTACACCTTC
NA TRBJ2-2 NA TRBV21-1 CASSKAEQGHGELFF TGTGCCAGCAGCAAAGCGGAACAGGGTCACGGGGAGCTGTTTTTT
NA TRBJ2-7 NA TRBV5-1 CASRRSGAVQGYEQYF TGCGCCAGCAGAAGGTCAGGGGCCGTCCAGGGCTACGAGCAGTACTTC
NA TRBJ1-2 few TRBV5-1 CASSLGGTEGYTF TGCGCCAGCAGCTTGGGGGGAACAGAGGGCTACACCTTC
TRBD1 TRBJ2-1 NA TRBV6-1 CASRGSGTGGYNEQFF TGTGCCAGCAGGGGGTCCGGGACAGGGGGCTACAATGAGCAGTTCTTC
NA TRBJ2-2 few TRBV28 CASRIWGGELFF TGTGCCAGCAGGATCTGGGGCGGGGAGCTGTTTTTT
TRBD1 TRBJ1-4 few TRBV5-1 CASSGTGTVNEKLFF TGCGCCAGCAGCGGTACCGGGACAGTCAATGAAAAACTGTTTTTT
TRBD2 TRBJ2-4 few TRBV27 CASSLSWEGIQYF TGTGCCAGCAGTTTATCGTGGGAGGGCATTCAGTACTTC
NA TRBJ2-1 NA TRBV11-3 CASSSYGGNEQFF TGTGCCAGCAGCTCTTATGGGGGCAATGAGCAGTTCTTC
NA TRBJ2-1 few TRBV6-2/TRBV6-3 CASSYRAYNEQFF TGTGCCAGCAGTTACAGGGCCTACAATGAGCAGTTCTTC
NA TRBJ2-3 few TRBV11-2 CASRLVTDTQYF TGTGCCAGCAGATTGGTCACAGATACGCAGTATTTT
NA TRBJ2-1 NA TRBV10-3 CAISESLVAAYRQFF TGTGCCATCAGTGAGTCCTTGGTTGCGGCATATCGGCAGTTCTTC
NA TRBJ2-1 NA TRBV20-1 CSARSRSQNEQFF TGCAGTGCTAGATCCAGATCCCAAAATGAGCAGTTCTTC
NA TRBJ2-5 few TRBV7-9 CASRAQGGQETQYF TGTGCCAGCAGGGCCCAAGGGGGCCAAGAGACCCAGTACTTC
TRBD1 TRBJ1-1 NA TRBV20-1 CSARGQGSRTEAFF TGCAGTGCTAGAGGACAGGGATCCCGCACTGAAGCTTTCTTT
TRBD1 TRBJ1-1 few TRBV7-9 CASSLPTGGYTEAFF TGTGCCAGCAGCTTACCAACAGGGGGCTACACTGAAGCTTTCTTT
TRBD2 TRBJ2-3 NA TRBV20-1 CSAPRLAGGTDTHYF TGCAGTGCGCCCCGACTAGCGGGGGGCACAGATACGCATTATTTT
TRBD1 TRBJ2-1 few TRBV12-3/TRBV12-4 CASSSRDRGFRPLPDEQFF TGTGCCAGCAGTTCCCGGGACAGGGGTTTTAGACCCCTCCCTGATGAGCAGTTCTTC
NA TRBJ2-5 many TRBV12-3/TRBV12-4 CASSLGLRETQYF TGTGCCAGCAGTTTGGGGCTCAGAGAGACCCAGTACTTC
TRBD2 TRBJ2-5 NA TRBV20-1 CSATIAGQETQYF TGCAGTGCTACCATAGCGGGCCAAGAGACCCAGTACTTC
TRBD2 TRBJ2-3 NA TRBV5-1 CASSWTSGGADTQYF TGCGCCAGCAGCTGGACTAGCGGGGGGGCAGATACGCAGTATTTT
NA TRBJ2-1 NA TRBV2 CASSETRDNEQFF TGTGCCAGCAGTGAAACCAGGGACAATGAGCAGTTCTTC
NA TRBJ2-5 NA TRBV9 CASSVARAFQETQYF TGTGCCAGCAGCGTAGCTAGGGCTTTCCAAGAGACCCAGTACTTC
NA TRBJ1-2 NA TRBV20-1 CSARNPGHYGYTF TGCAGTGCTAGGAACCCGGGCCACTATGGCTACACCTTC
NA TRBJ2-7 few TRBV7-9 CASSFNPTYEQYF TGTGCCAGCAGCTTTAATCCAACCTACGAGCAGTACTTC
NA TRBJ1-2 NA TRBV6-5 CASSYSGTGANYGYTF TGTGCCAGCAGTTACTCCGGGACGGGGGCAAACTATGGCTACACCTTC
NA TRBJ2-5 few TRBV5-1 CASRTGPVQETQYF TGCGCCAGCAGAACAGGGCCAGTTCAAGAGACCCAGTACTTC
NA TRBJ2-3 NA TRBV2 CASSNRRSTDTQYF TGTGCCAGCAGTAATAGGAGGAGCACAGATACGCAGTATTTT
NA TRBJ2-5 NA TRBV20-1 CSATTPNLSEETQYF TGCAGTGCTACCACTCCGAACCTATCAGAAGAGACCCAGTACTTC
NA TRBJ2-6 once TRBV4-1 CASSQGRASGANVLTF TGCGCCAGCAGTCAAGGACGGGCCTCTGGGGCCAACGTCCTGACTTTC
NA TRBJ2-5 NA TRBV3-1 CASSRRGMGTQYF TGTGCCAGCAGCCGGAGGGGGATGGGGACCCAGTACTTC